This TCR beta chain is from a study of beta chain features in type 1 diabetes. Notes on the study in general: TCRB CDR3s were moderately but significantly shorter in Type 1 diabetes patients in all four CD4+ subsets.

Expressed TCRB transcripts were sequenced, since all the RNA that had been isolated was reverse transcribed. The method was immunoSEQ multiplex PCR; TCRdb's version includes in-frame clones alone and lacks a portion of them. The data contain more than 250,000 clones, roughly 22% of them singletons. The CDR3 is 13 residues long. Trimming took 6 bases from V and 7 from J; bases not matched to a gene: 7. CDR1 and CDR2 from the germline V gene are MDHEN and SYDVKM. On this clone itself: Its antigen is unknown.

The sequence was collected from a woman between 40 and 50 years old with type 1 diabetes. Sequenced input: naive CD4+ T cells from blood. The chain joins TRBV28 to TRBJ2-7; 9 bases fit TRBD2. CDR3 protein: CASSYGLAREQYF. The CDR3 region has the DNA TGTGCCAGCAGCTACGGACTAGCGCGGGAGCAGTACTTC.